The rows below give T cell receptor beta chains drawn from one sample of a study of cytomegalovirus exposure and HLA in healthy donors. Assay used: immunoSEQ multiplex PCR; TCRdb lists only in-frame clones, some missing. Here the sample spans around 190,000 clones, 85% being singletons. The sample comprised PBMCs. All receptors come from a man aged 18 to 30 in good health and CMV-seropositive. Each CDR3 is given with its conserved first and last residue. The order of the fields is V gene, D gene, CDR3 protein. A D gene is named only where the DNA matches it firmly.

TRBV28 TRBD1 CATTGTGRADTQYF
TRBV19 TRBD1 CASSTPTGGAADTQYF
TRBV18 . CASSPPGVNTGELFF
TRBV28 . CASSLQGPLNEKLFF
TRBV28 . CASSSKTSSSYNEQFF
TRBV28 TRBD1 CASSLTPGGHSYEQYF
TRBV30 TRBD1 CAWSSGTGVGYTF
TRBV5-6 . CASSSGLFQETQYF
TRBV4-1 . CASSQDQGNEQFF
TRBV28 TRBD1 CASSSPGQGADTQYF
TRBV29-1 . CSVFTGWDTDTQYF
TRBV2 TRBD1 CASGEAGTGGADTQYF
TRBV6-1 . CASGEGFGNTIYF
TRBV6-1 TRBD1 CASSVGDRAYEQYF
TRBV28 TRBD1 CASSTGDLYEQYF
TRBV9 TRBD2 CASSVGTSITDTQYF
TRBV28 . CASRLQDYGYTF
TRBV28 TRBD1 CASSSGQGNQPQHF
TRBV5-1 . CASSPGFGQQPGNTIYF
TRBV6-4 TRBD2 CASSRPGTSGRANRQYF